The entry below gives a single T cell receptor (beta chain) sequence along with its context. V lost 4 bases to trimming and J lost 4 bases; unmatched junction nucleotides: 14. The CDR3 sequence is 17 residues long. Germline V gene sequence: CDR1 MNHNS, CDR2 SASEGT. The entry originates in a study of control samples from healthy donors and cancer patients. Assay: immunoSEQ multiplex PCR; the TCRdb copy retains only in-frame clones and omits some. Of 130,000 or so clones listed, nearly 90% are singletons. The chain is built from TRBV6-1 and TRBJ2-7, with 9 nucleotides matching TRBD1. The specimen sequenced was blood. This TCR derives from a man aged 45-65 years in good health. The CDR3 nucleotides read TGTGCCAGCAGTGGCGGACAGGGGAGAGGTGGTGCTTACGAGCAGTACTTC. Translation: CASSGGQGRGGAYEQYF.